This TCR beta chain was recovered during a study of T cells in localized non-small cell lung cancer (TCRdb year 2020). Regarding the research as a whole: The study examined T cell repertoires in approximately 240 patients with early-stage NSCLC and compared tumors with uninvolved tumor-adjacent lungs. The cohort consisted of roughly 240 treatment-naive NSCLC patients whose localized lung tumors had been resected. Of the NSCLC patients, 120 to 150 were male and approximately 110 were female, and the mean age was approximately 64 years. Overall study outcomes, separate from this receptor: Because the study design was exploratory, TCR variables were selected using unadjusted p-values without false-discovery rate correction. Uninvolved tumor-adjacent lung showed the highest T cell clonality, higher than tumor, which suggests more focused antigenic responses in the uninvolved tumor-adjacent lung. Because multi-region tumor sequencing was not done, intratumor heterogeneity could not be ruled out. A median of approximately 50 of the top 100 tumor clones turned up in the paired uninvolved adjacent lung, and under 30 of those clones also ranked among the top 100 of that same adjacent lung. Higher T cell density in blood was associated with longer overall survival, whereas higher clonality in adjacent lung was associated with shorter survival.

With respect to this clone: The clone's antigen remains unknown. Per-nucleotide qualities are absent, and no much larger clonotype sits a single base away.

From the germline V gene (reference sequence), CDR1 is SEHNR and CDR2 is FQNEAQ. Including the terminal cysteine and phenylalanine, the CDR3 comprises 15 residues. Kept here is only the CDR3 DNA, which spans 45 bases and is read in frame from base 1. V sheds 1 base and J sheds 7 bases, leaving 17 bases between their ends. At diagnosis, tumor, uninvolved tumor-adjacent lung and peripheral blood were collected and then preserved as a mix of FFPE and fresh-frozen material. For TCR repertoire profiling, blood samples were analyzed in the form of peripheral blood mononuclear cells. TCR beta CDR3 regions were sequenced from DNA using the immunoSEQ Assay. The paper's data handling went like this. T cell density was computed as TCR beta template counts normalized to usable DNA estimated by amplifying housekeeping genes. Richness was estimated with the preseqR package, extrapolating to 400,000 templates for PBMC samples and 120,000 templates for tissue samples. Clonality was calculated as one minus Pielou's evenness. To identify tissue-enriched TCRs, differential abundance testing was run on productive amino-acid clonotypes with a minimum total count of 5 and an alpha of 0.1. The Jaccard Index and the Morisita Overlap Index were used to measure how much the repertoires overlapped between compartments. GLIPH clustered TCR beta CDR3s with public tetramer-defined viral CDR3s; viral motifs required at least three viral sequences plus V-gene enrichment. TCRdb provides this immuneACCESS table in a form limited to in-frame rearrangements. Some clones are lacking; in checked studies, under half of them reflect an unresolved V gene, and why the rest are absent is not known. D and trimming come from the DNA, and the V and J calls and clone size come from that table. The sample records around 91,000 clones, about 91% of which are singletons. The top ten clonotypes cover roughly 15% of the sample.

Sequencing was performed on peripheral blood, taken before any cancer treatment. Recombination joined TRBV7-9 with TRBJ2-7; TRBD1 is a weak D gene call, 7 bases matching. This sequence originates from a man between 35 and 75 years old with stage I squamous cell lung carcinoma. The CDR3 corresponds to CASSLGDSGSGEQYF. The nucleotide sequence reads TGTGCCAGCAGCTTAGGGGACAGCGGGTCGGGGGAGCAGTACTTC.